Sequencing of this T cell receptor beta chain was carried out in a study of response to subunit inactivated influenza vaccine. Via MiXCR, TCRdb re-called the RT-PCR reads, giving one row per CDR3 protein. The table lists roughly 460,000 distinct CDR3 sequences, over 9.5% of them singletons. Study-level results: Each seasonal influenza vaccination recruits few new T cells, the authors suggested.

With regard to this clonotype: Its antigen is not identified.

V lost 0 bases and J 3 bases, leaving 13 bases between the germline ends. This CDR3 is 15 amino acids long. Germline-derived CDR1 and CDR2 are SGHKS and YYEKEE (reference sequence). The chain carries TRBV5-5 and TRBJ2-7, with D possibly matching TRBD2 (7 bases). The sequence came from a man aged 45 to 65 who received an inactivated influenza vaccine. This specimen was PBMCs from blood, taken 45 days after vaccination. The CDR3 DNA reads as TGTGCCAGCAGCTTGGTGGGGGAGGGACACTACGAGCAGTACTTC. This encodes CASSLVGEGHYEQYF.